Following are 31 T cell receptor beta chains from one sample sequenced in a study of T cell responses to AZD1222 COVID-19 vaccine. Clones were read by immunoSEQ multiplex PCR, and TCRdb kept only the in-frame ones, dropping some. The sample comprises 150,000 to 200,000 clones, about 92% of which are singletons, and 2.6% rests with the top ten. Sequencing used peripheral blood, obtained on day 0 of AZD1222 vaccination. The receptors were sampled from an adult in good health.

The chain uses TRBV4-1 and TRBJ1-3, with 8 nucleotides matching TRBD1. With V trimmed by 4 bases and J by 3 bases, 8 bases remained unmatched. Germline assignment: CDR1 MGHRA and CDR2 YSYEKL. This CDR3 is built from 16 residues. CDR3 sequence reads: CASSPDRVQVGNTIYF. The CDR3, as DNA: TGCGCCAGCAGCCCGGACAGGGTACAAGTTGGAAACACCATATATTTT.

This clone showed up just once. CDR3 loop: CASSGGLNQPQHF. CDR3 DNA sequence: TGTGCCAGCAGTGGGGGCCTTAATCAGCCCCAGCATTTT. The chain recombines TRBV12-3 or TRBV12-4 with TRBJ1-5; a possible D gene is TRBD1 (6 bases). The CDR3 is 13 amino acids. Deletions cut 5 bases from V and 4 bases from J, with 9 bases between.

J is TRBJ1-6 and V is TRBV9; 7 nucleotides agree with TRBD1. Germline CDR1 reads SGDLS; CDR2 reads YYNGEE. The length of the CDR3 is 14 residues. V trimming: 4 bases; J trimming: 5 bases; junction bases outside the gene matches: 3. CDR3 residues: CASSQGQNNSPLHF. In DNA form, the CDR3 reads TGTGCCAGCAGCCAGGGACAGAATAATTCACCCCTCCACTTT.

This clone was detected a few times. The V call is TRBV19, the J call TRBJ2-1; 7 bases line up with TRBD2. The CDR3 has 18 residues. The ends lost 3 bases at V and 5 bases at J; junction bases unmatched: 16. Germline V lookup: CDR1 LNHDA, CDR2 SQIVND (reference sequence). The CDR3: CASSMGAGRTPGDNEQFF. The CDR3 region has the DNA TGTGCCAGTAGTATGGGAGCGGGACGTACCCCTGGGGACAATGAGCAGTTCTTC.

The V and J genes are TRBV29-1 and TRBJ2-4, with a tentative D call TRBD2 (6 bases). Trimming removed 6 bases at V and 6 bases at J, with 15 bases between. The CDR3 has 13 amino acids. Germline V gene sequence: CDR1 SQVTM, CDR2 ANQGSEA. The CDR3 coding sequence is TGCAGCGTCTTGAACGGGGGAGCAAACATTCAGTACTTC. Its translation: CSVLNGGANIQYF. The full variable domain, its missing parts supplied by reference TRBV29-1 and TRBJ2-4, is SAVISQKPSRDICQRGTSLTIQCQVDSQVTMMFWYRQQPGQSLTLIATANQGSEATYESGFVIDKFPISRPNLTFSTLTVSNMSPEDSSIYLCSVLNGGANIQYFGAGTRLSVL.

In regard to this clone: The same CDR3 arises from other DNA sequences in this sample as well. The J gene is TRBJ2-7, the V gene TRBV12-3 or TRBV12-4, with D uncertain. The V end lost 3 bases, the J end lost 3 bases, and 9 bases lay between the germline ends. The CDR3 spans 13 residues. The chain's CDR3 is CASSFSRGYEQYF. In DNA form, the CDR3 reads TGTGCCAGCAGTTTCTCTCGAGGCTACGAGCAGTACTTC.

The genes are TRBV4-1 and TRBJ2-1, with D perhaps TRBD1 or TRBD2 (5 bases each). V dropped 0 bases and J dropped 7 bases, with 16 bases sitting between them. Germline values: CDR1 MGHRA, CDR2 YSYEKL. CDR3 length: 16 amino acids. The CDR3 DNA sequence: TGCGCCAGCAGCCAAGAGGGTACGGGACCGGGTAATGAGCAGTTCTTC. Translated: CASSQEGTGPGNEQFF.

In nucleotides, the CDR3 is TGTGCCAGCACCTTCGATGGGAACACTGAAGCTTTCTTT. It codes for CASTFDGNTEAFF. The chain employs TRBV12-3 or TRBV12-4 and TRBJ1-1; D is unclear. V was clipped by 7 bases and J by 1 base, with 10 bases between them. The CDR3 has 13 amino acids.

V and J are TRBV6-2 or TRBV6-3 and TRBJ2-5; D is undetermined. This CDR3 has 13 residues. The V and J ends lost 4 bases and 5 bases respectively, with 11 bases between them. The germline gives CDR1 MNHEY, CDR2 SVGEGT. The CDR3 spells CASSSEPTETQYF. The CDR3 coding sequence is TGTGCCAGCAGTTCAGAACCAACGGAGACCCAGTACTTC.

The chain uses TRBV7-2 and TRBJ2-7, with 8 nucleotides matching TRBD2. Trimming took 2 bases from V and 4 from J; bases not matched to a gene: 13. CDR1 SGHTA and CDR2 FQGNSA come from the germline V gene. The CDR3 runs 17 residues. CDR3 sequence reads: CASSLRGGGLGGYEQYF. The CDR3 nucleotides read TGTGCCAGCAGCTTAAGAGGGGGGGGACTAGGCGGTTACGAGCAGTACTTC.

The CDR3 nucleotides read TGCGCCAGCAGCTTGGTTCTAGCGGGGACCGGGGAGCTGTTTTTT. Encoded protein: CASSLVLAGTGELFF. The gene calls are TRBV5-1 and TRBJ2-2, with TRBD2 matching over 9 bases. CDR1 and CDR2 (germline): SGHRS, YFSETQ. The CDR3 spans 15 residues. Germline trimming cut 0 bases from V and 5 bases from J; bases unmatched to any gene: 2.

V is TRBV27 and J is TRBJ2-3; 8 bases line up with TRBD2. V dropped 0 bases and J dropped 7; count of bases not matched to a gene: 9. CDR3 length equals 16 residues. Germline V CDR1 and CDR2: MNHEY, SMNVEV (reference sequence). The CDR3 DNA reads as TGTGCCAGCAGTTTATCGGCGGGAGGAAGTGGGTATACGCAGTATTTT. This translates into CASSLSAGGSGYTQYF.

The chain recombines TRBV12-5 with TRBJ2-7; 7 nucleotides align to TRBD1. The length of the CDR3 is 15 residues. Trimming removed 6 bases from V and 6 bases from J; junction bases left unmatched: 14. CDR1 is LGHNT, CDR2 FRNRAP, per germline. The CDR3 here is CASGEGTAISREQYF. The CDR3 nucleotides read TGTGCTAGTGGGGAAGGGACAGCGATTTCTCGCGAGCAGTACTTC.

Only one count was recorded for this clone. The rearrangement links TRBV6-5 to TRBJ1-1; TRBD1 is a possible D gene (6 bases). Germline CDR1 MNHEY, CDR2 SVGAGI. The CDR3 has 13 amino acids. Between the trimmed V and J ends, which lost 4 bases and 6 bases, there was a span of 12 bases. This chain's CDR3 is CASSSTGFPEAFF. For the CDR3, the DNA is TGTGCCAGCAGTTCGACAGGTTTCCCTGAAGCTTTCTTT.

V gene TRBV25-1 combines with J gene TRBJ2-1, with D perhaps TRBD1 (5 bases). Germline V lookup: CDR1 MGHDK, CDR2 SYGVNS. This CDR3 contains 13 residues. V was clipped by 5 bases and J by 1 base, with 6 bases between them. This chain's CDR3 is CASSRGSYNEQFF. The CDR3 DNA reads TGTGCCAGCAGTAGGGGTTCCTACAATGAGCAGTTCTTC.

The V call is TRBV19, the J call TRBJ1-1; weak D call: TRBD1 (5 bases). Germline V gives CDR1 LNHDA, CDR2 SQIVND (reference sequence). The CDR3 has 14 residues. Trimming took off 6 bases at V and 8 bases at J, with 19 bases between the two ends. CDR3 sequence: CASSPQAINQEAFF. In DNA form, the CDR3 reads TGTGCCAGTAGCCCACAGGCGATTAATCAGGAAGCTTTCTTT.

The CDR3 region is CAAGRGNEQFF. The CDR3 DNA reads TGCGCCGCCGGGAGGGGGAATGAGCAGTTCTTC. The chain employs TRBV4-1 and TRBJ2-1; 8 bases match TRBD2. The germline CDR1 and CDR2 sequences are MGHRA and YSYEKL. The CDR3 extends over 11 amino acids. With V trimmed by 11 bases and J by 7 bases, 4 bases remained unmatched.

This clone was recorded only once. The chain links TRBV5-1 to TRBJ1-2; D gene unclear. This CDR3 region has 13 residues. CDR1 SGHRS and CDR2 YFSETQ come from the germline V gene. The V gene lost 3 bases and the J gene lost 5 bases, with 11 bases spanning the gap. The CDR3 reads CASSSQTDYGYTF. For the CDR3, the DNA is TGCGCCAGCAGCTCCCAGACGGATTATGGCTACACCTTC. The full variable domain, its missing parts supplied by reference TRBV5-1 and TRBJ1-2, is KAGVTQTPRYLIKTRGQQVTLSCSPISGHRSVSWYQQTPGQGLQFLFEYFSETQRNKGNFPGRFSGRQFSNSRSEMNVSTLELGDSALYLCASSSQTDYGYTFGSGTRLTVV.

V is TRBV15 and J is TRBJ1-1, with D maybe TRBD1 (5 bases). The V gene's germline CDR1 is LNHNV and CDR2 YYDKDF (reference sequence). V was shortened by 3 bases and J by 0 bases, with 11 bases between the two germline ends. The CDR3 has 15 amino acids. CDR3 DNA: TGTGCCACCAGCAGGCAGACAGATCTGAACACTGAAGCTTTCTTT. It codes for CATSRQTDLNTEAFF. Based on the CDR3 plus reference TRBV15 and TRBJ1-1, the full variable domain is DAMVIQNPRYQVTQFGKPVTLSCSQTLNHNVMYWYQQKSSQAPKLLFHYYDKDFNNEADTPDNFQSRRPNTSFCFLDIRSPGLGDTAMYLCATSRQTDLNTEAFFGQGTRLTVV.

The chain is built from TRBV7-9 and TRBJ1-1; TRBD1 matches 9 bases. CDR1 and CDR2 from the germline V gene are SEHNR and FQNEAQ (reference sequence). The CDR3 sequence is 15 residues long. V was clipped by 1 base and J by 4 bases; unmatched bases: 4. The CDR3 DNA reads TGTGCCAGCAGCTTAGGACAGGGGGATGTCACTGAAGCTTTCTTT. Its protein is CASSLGQGDVTEAFF.

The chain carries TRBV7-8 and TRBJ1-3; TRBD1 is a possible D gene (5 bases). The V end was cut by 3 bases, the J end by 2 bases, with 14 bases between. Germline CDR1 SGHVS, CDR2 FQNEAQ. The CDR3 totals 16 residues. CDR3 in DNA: TGTGCCAGCAGCTTCACCCCCGGGGCTACTGGAAACACCATATATTTT. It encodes CASSFTPGATGNTIYF. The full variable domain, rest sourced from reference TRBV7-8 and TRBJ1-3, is GAGVSQSPRYKVAKRGQDVALRCDPISGHVSLFWYQQALGQGPEFLTYFQNEAQLDKSGLPSDRFFAERPEGSVSTLKIQRTQQEDSAVYLCASSFTPGATGNTIYFGEGSWLTVV.

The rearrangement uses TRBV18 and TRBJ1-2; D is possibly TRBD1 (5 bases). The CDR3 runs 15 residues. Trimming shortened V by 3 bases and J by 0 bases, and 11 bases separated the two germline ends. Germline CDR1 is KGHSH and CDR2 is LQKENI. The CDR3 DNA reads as TGTGCCAGCTCACCTTTGGACACGACTAACTATGGCTACACCTTC. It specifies CASSPLDTTNYGYTF.

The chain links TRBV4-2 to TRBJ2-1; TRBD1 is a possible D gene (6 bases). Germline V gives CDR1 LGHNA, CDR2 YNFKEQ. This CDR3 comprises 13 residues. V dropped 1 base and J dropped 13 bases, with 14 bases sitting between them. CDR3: CASSQGLPGVQFF. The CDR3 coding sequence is TGTGCCAGCAGCCAAGGGCTGCCAGGGGTTCAGTTCTTC.

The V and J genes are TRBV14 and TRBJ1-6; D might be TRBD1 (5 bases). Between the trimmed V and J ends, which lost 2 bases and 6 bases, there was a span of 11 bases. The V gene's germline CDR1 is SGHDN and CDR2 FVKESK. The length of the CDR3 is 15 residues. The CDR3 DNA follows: TGTGCCAGCAGCCAACCCGGGGGGAGTAATTCACCCCTCCACTTT. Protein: CASSQPGGSNSPLHF.

DNA of the CDR3: TGTGCCAGCATGGGGACAGGGCTGAACACTGAAGCTTTCTTT. Translation gives CASMGTGLNTEAFF. The gene calls are TRBV6-5 and TRBJ1-1, with 9 bases lining up with TRBD1. This CDR3 comprises 14 residues. Germline lookup yields CDR1 MNHEY and CDR2 SVGAGI. V dropped 7 bases and J dropped 0; count of bases not matched to a gene: 3.

The DNA of the CDR3 is TGTGCCACCAGCAGAGGGGACAGGTACTCCTACGAGCAGTACTTC. It codes for CATSRGDRYSYEQYF. This chain joins TRBV15 and TRBJ2-7; 8 nucleotides match TRBD1. The CDR3 spans 15 residues. Germline loops: CDR1 LNHNV, CDR2 YYDKDF (reference sequence). After removal of 1 base from V and 0 bases from J, the junction contained 2 bases not matched to a gene.

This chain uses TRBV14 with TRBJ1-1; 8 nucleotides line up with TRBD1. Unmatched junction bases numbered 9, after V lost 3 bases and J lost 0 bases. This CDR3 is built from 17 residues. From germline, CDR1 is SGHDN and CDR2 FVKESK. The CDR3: CASSQTGANPVNTEAFF. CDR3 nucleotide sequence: TGTGCCAGCAGCCAGACAGGGGCGAACCCTGTGAACACTGAAGCTTTCTTT.

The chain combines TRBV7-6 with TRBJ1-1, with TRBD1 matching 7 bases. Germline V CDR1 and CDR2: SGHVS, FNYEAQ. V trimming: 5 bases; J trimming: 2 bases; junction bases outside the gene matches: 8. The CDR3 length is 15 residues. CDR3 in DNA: TGTGCCAGCAGCACCGCGACAGGGTCTAACACTGAAGCTTTCTTT. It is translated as CASSTATGSNTEAFF.

In nucleotides, the CDR3 is TGTGCCAGCAGCGTAGTGTCGACCAACAATGAGCAGTTCTTC. Translated: CASSVVSTNNEQFF. The genes are TRBV9 and TRBJ2-1; D unclear. The CDR3 is made up of 14 amino acids. Germline lookup yields CDR1 SGDLS and CDR2 YYNGEE. V was shortened by 0 bases and J by 5 bases, with 9 bases between the two germline ends.

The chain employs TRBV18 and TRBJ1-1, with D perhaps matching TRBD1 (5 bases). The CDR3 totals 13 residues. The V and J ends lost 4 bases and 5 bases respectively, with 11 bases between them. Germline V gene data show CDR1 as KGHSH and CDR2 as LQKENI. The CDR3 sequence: CASSQHGGTEAFF. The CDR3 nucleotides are TGTGCCAGCTCACAACACGGGGGGACTGAAGCTTTCTTT.

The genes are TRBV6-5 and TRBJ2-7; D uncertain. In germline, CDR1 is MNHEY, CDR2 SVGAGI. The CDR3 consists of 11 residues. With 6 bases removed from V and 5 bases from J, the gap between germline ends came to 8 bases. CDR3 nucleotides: TGTGCCAGCAGGGGGTCCCACGAGCAGTACTTC. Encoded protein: CASRGSHEQYF.